This T cell receptor beta chain was identified during a study of blood T cell repertoires in COVID-19. Study information: T cells, B-cell-depleted T cells, or PBMCs provided the cDNA or gDNA that served as material.

V was cut by 4 bases and J by 3 bases, with 13 bases left in between. The CDR3 length is 14 residues. From germline, CDR1 is SEHNR and CDR2 FQNEAQ (reference sequence). Clones were read by immunoSEQ multiplex PCR, and TCRdb kept only the in-frame ones, dropping some. The data contain a few hundred thousand clones, approximately 86% of them seen just once; the ten biggest clones take up 3% to 3.5%. Sequencing was done on a sample of peripheral blood. The sequence derives from a man aged 55 to 70 with acute or convalescent COVID-19. The chain combines TRBV7-9 with TRBJ2-7; D may be TRBD2 (6 bases). The CDR3 spells CASSSSGGSYEQYF. CDR3 nucleotide sequence: TGTGCCAGCAGCTCTTCTGGGGGGAGCTACGAGCAGTACTTC.